This T cell receptor beta chain derives from a study of graft-versus-host responses after intestinal transplantation. Study background: The whole recipient group had anti-thymocyte globulin induction followed by tacrolimus and steroids for around 3 years.

Sequencing used immunoSEQ multiplex PCR; TCRdb keeps in-frame clones, though not all of them. Seen here are around 92,000 clones, about 82% observed once, and the top ten hold 1.4%. This clone was recorded a few times. Antigen: not known. The CDR3 sequence is 16 residues long. Germline CDR1 reads LNHDA; CDR2 reads SQIVND (reference sequence). The junction had 9 bases not matched to a gene; V was cut back by 5 bases and J by 3 bases. Study findings and constraints: The study found high graft-versus-host to host-versus-graft clonal ratios in allografts of patients with graft-donor T cell macrochimerism.

This TCR derives from a human patient who received an intestinal transplant, so some T cells may come from the graft donor. Sequenced here: PBMCs, sampled 255 days after intestinal transplant. This chain links TRBV19 with TRBJ2-7, with 11 bases fitting TRBD1. CDR3 in amino acids: CASSLALGQGVYEQYF. The DNA of the CDR3 is TGTGCCAGTAGTCTCGCTCTGGGACAGGGGGTCTACGAGCAGTACTTC.